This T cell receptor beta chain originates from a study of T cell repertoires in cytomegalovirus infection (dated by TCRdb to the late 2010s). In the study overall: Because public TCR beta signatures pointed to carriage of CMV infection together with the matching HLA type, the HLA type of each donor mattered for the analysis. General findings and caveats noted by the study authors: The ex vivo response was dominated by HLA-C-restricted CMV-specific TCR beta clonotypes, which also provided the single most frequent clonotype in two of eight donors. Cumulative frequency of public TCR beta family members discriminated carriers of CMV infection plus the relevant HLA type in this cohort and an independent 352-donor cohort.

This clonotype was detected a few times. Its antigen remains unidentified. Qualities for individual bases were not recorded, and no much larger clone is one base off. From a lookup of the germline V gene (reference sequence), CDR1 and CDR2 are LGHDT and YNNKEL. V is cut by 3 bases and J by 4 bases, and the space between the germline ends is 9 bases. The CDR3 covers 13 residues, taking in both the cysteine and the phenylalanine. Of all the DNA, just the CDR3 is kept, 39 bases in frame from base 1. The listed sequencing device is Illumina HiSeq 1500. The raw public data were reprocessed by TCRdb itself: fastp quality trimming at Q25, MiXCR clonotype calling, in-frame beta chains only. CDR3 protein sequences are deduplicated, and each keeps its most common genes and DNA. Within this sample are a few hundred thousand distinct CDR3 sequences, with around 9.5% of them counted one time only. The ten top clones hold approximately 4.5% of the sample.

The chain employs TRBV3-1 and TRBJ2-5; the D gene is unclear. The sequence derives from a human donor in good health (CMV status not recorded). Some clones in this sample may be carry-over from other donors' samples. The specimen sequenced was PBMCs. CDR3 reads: CASSQHLGETQYF. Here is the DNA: TGTGCCAGCAGCCAGCATTTAGGAGAGACCCAGTACTTC.